A single sample gave rise to the 7 T cell receptor beta chains below, sequenced in a study of T cell responses to AZD1222 COVID-19 vaccine. Some clones are missing from TCRdb's copy, which holds only in-frame ones; the method was immunoSEQ multiplex PCR. The top ten hold 6.5% to 8.5% of the sample, which has about 160,000 clones, more than 80% seen once. Specimen: peripheral blood, collected on day 0 of AZD1222 vaccination. The receptors shown here come from an adult in good health.

This rearrangement joins TRBV5-6 to TRBJ2-7, with TRBD1 matching 7 bases. CDR3 length: 14 residues. Germline loops: CDR1 SGHDT, CDR2 YYEEEE. V gave up 3 bases and J gave up 5 bases; unmatched junction bases: 8. The CDR3 nucleotides read TGTGCCAGCAGCTCCGGGACAGTTCTCGACGAGCAGTACTTC. Protein sequence: CASSSGTVLDEQYF.

J is TRBJ1-1 and V is TRBV6-2 or TRBV6-3, with 10 bases identical to TRBD1. V was pared by 5 bases and J by 2 bases, with 2 bases of the junction left unmatched. Per germline, CDR1 MNHEY and CDR2 SVGEGT. The CDR3 is 14 amino acids. CDR3 loop: CASSDRGPNTEAFF. CDR3 nucleotides: TGTGCCAGCAGTGACAGGGGGCCCAACACTGAAGCTTTCTTT.

J is TRBJ1-2 and V is TRBV7-9, with unresolved D. The CDR3 is made up of 14 amino acids. The V gene's germline CDR1 is SEHNR and CDR2 FQNEAQ (reference sequence). V shed 2 bases and J shed 4 bases, with 11 bases lying between them. DNA of the CDR3: TGTGCCAGCAGCTTACTAGGCAGGCCCTATGGCTACACCTTC. The encoded protein is CASSLLGRPYGYTF.

J is TRBJ2-7 and V is TRBV7-2, with 9 bases lining up with TRBD1. The CDR3 has 15 amino acids. Germline values: CDR1 SGHTA, CDR2 FQGNSA. With 1 base clipped from V and 5 bases from J, the junction kept 6 bases outside the gene matches. CDR3 protein: CASSLVGTGNHEQYF. The CDR3 DNA follows: TGTGCCAGCAGCTTAGTGGGGACAGGGAACCACGAGCAGTACTTC.

The chain carries TRBV5-6 and TRBJ2-7, with D perhaps given as TRBD1 or TRBD2 (5 bases each). Germline loops: CDR1 SGHDT, CDR2 YYEEEE. The CDR3 loop spans 18 amino acids. Trimming removed 0 bases from V and 0 bases from J, with 19 bases in between. Here the CDR3 reads CASSLAVSPGRSSYEQYF. CDR3 coding DNA: TGTGCCAGCAGCTTGGCGGTTAGTCCGGGACGCTCCTCCTACGAGCAGTACTTC.

J is TRBJ2-3 and V is TRBV19; D is unclear. Germline loops: CDR1 LNHDA, CDR2 SQIVND (reference sequence). Trimming cost V 6 bases and J 2 bases, with 9 bases left between them. This CDR3 has 13 residues. The CDR3: CASRYAPTDTQYF. As DNA, the CDR3 is TGTGCCAGTAGATACGCCCCCACAGATACGCAGTATTTT.

CDR3 sequence (DNA): TGTGCCATCAGTGATAGCGGACTAGTCACAGATACGCAGTATTTT. Residues: CAISDSGLVTDTQYF. The chain recombines TRBV10-3 with TRBJ2-3; 7 bases are a match to TRBD2. This CDR3 has 15 amino acids. CDR1 ENHRY and CDR2 SYGVKD come from the germline V gene. V lost 3 bases and J lost 2; bases outside the gene matches: 5.